This T cell receptor beta chain was identified in a study of T cells in Graves' hyperthyroidism and ophthalmopathy. Overall study findings and caveats: Most thyroid-expanded clonotypes above 0.001 were also found in blood.

Researchers took RNA transcripts and amplified the TCR beta CDR3 regions from them. The study used the HTBI primer set for a first-round RT-PCR of the TCR CDR3. A single record per CDR3 protein comes from TCRdb applying MiXCR to the multiplex PCR reads. This table holds more than 550,000 distinct CDR3 sequences, roughly 17% found once. This clonotype appeared many times. Antigen: not known. Germline V gene lookup returns CDR1 LNHDA and CDR2 SQIVND (reference sequence). The CDR3 is 15 amino acids. V shed 3 bases and J shed 6 bases, with 12 bases lying between them. The origin of this receptor is a man aged 50 to 60 with Graves' hyperthyroidism. The J gene is TRBJ1-6, the V gene TRBV19; D not resolved. The specimen sequenced was blood. CDR3 DNA sequence: TGTGCCAGTAGTATTGGCCAGCGTATTAATTCACCCCTCCACTTT. Translated: CASSIGQRINSPLHF.